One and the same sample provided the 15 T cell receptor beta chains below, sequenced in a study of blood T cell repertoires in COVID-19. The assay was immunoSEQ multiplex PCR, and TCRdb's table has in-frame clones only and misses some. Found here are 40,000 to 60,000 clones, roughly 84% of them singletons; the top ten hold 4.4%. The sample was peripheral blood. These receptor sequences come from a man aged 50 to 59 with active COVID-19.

CDR3 residues: CASSSRTSGGPRTDTQYF. The CDR3 DNA reads TGTGCCAGCAGCTCGAGGACTAGCGGGGGGCCACGCACAGATACGCAGTATTTT. The chain uses TRBV7-2 and TRBJ2-3, with 14 nucleotides matching TRBD2. With V trimmed by 4 bases and J by 1 base, 7 bases remained unmatched. This CDR3 has 18 residues. Germline CDR1 is SGHTA and CDR2 is FQGNSA.

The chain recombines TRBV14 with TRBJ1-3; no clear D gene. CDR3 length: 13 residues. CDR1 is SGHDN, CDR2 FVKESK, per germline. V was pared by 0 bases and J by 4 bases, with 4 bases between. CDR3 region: CASSQEHGNTIYF. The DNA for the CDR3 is TGTGCCAGCAGCCAAGAACACGGAAACACCATATATTTT.

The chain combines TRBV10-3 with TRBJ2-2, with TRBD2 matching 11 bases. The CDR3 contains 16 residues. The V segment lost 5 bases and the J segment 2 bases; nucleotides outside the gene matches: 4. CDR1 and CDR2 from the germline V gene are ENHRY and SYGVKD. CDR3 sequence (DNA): TGTGCCATCAGTCTAGCGGGGGGCCTCAACACCGGGGAGCTGTTTTTT. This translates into CAISLAGGLNTGELFF.

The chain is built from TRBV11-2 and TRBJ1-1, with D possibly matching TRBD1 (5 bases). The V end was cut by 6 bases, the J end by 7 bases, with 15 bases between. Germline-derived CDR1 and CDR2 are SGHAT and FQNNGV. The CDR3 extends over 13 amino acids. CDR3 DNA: TGTGCCAGCAGTCCGGGACTGCTTAGTGAAGCTTTCTTT. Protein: CASSPGLLSEAFF.

As DNA, the CDR3 is TGTGCCACCAGTGATATCCGGGTCTCCTATGGCTACACCTTC. It yields the protein CATSDIRVSYGYTF. This sequence joins TRBV24-1 and TRBJ1-2; D unclear. Germline V gene lookup returns CDR1 KGHDR and CDR2 SFDVKD. CDR3 length equals 14 residues. Trimming took 3 bases from V and 4 from J, leaving 11 bases between them.

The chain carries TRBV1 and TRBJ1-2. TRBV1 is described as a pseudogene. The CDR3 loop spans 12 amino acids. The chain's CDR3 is CTSSPRPYGYTF. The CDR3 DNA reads TGCACCAGCAGCCCCCGTCCTTATGGCTACACCTTC.

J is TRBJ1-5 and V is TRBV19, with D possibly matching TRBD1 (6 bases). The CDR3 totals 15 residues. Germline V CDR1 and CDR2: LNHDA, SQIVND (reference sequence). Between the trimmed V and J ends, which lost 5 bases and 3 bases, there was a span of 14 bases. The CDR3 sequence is CASSPSTGFNQPQHF. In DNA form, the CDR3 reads TGTGCCAGTAGTCCCTCTACAGGGTTCAATCAGCCCCAGCATTTT. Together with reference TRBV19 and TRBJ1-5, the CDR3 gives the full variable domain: DGGITQSPKYLFRKEGQNVTLSCEQNLNHDAMYWYRQDPGQGLRLIYYSQIVNDFQKGDIAEGYSVSREKKESFPLTVTSAQKNPTAFYLCASSPSTGFNQPQHFGDGTRLSIL.

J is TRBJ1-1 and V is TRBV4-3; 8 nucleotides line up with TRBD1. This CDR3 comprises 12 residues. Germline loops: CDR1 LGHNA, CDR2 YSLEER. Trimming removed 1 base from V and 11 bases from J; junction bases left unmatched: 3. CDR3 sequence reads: CASSQGTGRAFF. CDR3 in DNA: TGCGCCAGCAGCCAAGGGACAGGGAGGGCTTTCTTT.

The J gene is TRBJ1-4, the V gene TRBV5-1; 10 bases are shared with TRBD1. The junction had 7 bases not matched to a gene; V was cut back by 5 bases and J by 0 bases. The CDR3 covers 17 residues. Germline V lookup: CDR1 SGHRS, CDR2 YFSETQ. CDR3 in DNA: TGCGCCAGCAGATGGGACAGGGGCACTGCAACTAATGAAAAACTGTTTTTT. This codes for CASRWDRGTATNEKLFF. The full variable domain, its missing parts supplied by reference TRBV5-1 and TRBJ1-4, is KAGVTQTPRYLIKTRGQQVTLSCSPISGHRSVSWYQQTPGQGLQFLFEYFSETQRNKGNFPGRFSGRQFSNSRSEMNVSTLELGDSALYLCASRWDRGTATNEKLFFGSGTQLSVL.

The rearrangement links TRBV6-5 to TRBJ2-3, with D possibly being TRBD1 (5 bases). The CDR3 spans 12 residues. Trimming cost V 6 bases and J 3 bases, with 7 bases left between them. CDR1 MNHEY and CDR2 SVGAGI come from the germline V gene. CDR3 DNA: TGTGCCAGCAGGGGGCGGACAGATACGCAGTATTTT. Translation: CASRGRTDTQYF.

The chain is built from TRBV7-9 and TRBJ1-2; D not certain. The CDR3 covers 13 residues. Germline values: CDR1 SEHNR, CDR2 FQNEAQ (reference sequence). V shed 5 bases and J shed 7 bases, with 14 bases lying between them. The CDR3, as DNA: TGTGCCAGCAGCACCCGACTAATGGGTGGCTACACCTTC. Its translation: CASSTRLMGGYTF.

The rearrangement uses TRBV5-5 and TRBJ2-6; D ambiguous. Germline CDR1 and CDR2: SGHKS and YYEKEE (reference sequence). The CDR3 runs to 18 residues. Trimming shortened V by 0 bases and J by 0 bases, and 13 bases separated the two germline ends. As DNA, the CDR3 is TGTGCCAGCAGCTTGGCCCGATCACTTAACTCTGGGGCCAACGTCCTGACTTTC. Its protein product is CASSLARSLNSGANVLTF.

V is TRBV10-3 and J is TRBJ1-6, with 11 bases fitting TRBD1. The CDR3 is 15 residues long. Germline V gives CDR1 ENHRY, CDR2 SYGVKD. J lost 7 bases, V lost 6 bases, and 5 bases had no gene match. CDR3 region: CAIRRTGGLNSPLHF. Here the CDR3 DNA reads TGTGCCATCAGGCGGACAGGGGGCTTGAATTCACCCCTCCACTTT.

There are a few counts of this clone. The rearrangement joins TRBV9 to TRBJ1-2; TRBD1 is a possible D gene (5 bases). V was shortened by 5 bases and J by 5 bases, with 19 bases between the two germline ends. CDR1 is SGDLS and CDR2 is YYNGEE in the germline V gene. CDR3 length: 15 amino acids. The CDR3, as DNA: TGTGCCAGCAGTCGCGAGGACATCCCTCTATATGGCTACACCTTC. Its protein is CASSREDIPLYGYTF.

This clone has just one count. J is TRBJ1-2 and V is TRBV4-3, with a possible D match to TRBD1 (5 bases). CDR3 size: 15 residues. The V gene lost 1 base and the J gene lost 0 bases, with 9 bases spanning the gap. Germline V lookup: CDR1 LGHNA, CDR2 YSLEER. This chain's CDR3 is CASSQGGASNYGYTF. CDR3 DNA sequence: TGCGCCAGCAGCCAAGGGGGCGCTTCTAACTATGGCTACACCTTC.